These 30 T cell receptor beta chains originate from one sample sequenced in a study of blood T cell repertoires in COVID-19 (dated by TCRdb to between 2020 and 2021). The library was built by means of the immunoSEQ multiplex PCR assay. This immuneACCESS table, as held by TCRdb, lists in-frame sequences with V and J called but not all clones. Of the missing ones, under half trace to an unresolved V gene in checked studies; the others have no known cause. The sample table holds roughly 300,000 clones, of which roughly four fifths were seen once. Of the sample, 9.4% falls within the top ten clones. The sequencing input was peripheral blood. The receptors shown here come from a woman aged 45-59 years who had recovered from COVID-19.

This chain uses TRBV19 with TRBJ2-1; 8 bases are shared with TRBD2. V lost 3 bases and J lost 8; bases outside the gene matches: 9. The CDR3 covers 15 residues. Germline lookup yields CDR1 LNHDA and CDR2 SQIVND (reference sequence). CDR3 DNA sequence: TGTGCCAGTAGTATTAAGGCGGGAGGTGGGCATGAGCAGTTCTTC. It encodes CASSIKAGGGHEQFF.

The gene calls are TRBV7-3 and TRBJ2-7; D unclear. The CDR3 extends over 13 amino acids. The germline V gene has CDR1 SGHTA and CDR2 FQGTGA. With 5 bases removed from V and 3 bases from J, the gap between germline ends came to 11 bases. The CDR3 here is CASSTDPSYEQYF. The CDR3 region has the DNA TGTGCCAGCAGCACCGACCCTAGCTACGAGCAGTACTTC.

The CDR3 DNA reads as TGTGCCAGCCGAAAAGCGGACAGCTATAGCAATCAGCCCCAGCATTTT. It codes for CASRKADSYSNQPQHF. This sequence joins TRBV28 and TRBJ1-5, with D possibly TRBD1 on 6 matching bases. Germline CDR1 is MDHEN and CDR2 is SYDVKM. The CDR3 consists of 16 residues. The ends were cut back, 8 bases at V and 0 bases at J, with 17 bases in the middle.

This chain joins TRBV6-2 or TRBV6-3 and TRBJ2-1; 11 bases align to TRBD2. The CDR3 is 15 amino acids. Germline V gives CDR1 MNHEY, CDR2 SVGEGT. The ends lost 2 bases at V and 7 bases at J; junction bases unmatched: 4. The CDR3, as DNA: TGTGCCAGCAGTTACCCGGGGACTAGCGGAAATGAGCAGTTCTTC. Amino acids: CASSYPGTSGNEQFF.

This chain connects TRBV6-5 to TRBJ1-1, with 7 bases fitting TRBD1. Germline loops: CDR1 MNHEY, CDR2 SVGAGI. CDR3 size: 15 residues. V gave up 7 bases and J gave up 1 base; unmatched junction bases: 9. The CDR3 protein is CASTSGTAKNTEAFF. CDR3 DNA: TGTGCCAGCACTTCCGGGACAGCGAAGAACACTGAAGCTTTCTTT.

In DNA form, the CDR3 reads TGTGCCAGCGCTAAAACCTACGAGCAGTACTTC. Translated: CASAKTYEQYF. The chain uses TRBV7-2 and TRBJ2-7; no clear D gene. Germline loops: CDR1 SGHTA, CDR2 FQGNSA. Trimming left V 8 bases short and J 2 bases short, with 7 bases between. The CDR3 sequence is 11 residues long.

This chain connects TRBV5-5 to TRBJ2-1, with 11 bases aligning to TRBD2. The CDR3 runs to 16 residues. The J segment lost 4 bases and the V segment lost 0 bases, leaving 3 bases of the junction unmatched. Germline values: CDR1 SGHKS, CDR2 YYEKEE (reference sequence). The CDR3 DNA is TGTGCCAGCAGCTTGGTAGTAGCGGGAGGGTACAATGAGCAGTTCTTC. This translates into CASSLVVAGGYNEQFF.

The chain employs TRBV7-2 and TRBJ2-7; 10 nucleotides align to TRBD1. Germline CDR1 SGHTA, CDR2 FQGNSA. This CDR3 has 15 amino acids. Germline trimming cut 3 bases from V and 1 base from J; bases unmatched to any gene: 3. This CDR3 is CASSLGQGTSYEQYF. The CDR3 DNA reads as TGTGCCAGCAGCTTGGGACAGGGGACTTCCTACGAGCAGTACTTC.

The J gene is TRBJ2-2, the V gene TRBV5-1; D unresolved. Deletions cut 0 bases from V and 4 bases from J, with 13 bases between. Germline assignment: CDR1 SGHRS and CDR2 YFSETQ. The CDR3 length is 16 residues. CDR3 bases: TGCGCCAGCAGCTTGGCCGACCCGCGCGGCACCGGGGAGCTGTTTTTT. Its protein is CASSLADPRGTGELFF.

This rearrangement joins TRBV7-2 to TRBJ2-7, with TRBD1 matching 8 bases. The V gene end was trimmed by 4 bases and the J gene end by 6 bases; junction bases not matched to a gene: 5. The CDR3 is 13 amino acids. Germline V gene sequence: CDR1 SGHTA, CDR2 FQGNSA. The CDR3 here is CASSSGQGREQYF. The CDR3 DNA follows: TGTGCCAGCAGCTCCGGACAGGGCCGCGAGCAGTACTTC.

The chain uses TRBV6-1 and TRBJ2-6; D unclear. Trimming left V 11 bases short and J 4 bases short, with 15 bases between. CDR1 is MNHNS and CDR2 is SASEGT in the germline V gene. The CDR3 covers 14 residues. The DNA for the CDR3 is TGTGCCGGCAAGACTGACCGAGGGGCCAACGTCCTGACTTTC. It is translated as CAGKTDRGANVLTF.

This clone appeared a few times. The genes are TRBV27 and TRBJ2-7; tentative D call: TRBD2 (5 bases). The CDR3 is 11 residues long. V lost 7 bases and J lost 9, with 13 bases in between. Germline-derived CDR1 and CDR2 are MNHEY and SMNVEV (reference sequence). CDR3 in DNA: TGTGCCAGCACCGGACTCTTGGGGCAGTACTTC. Translating gives CASTGLLGQYF.

This clone occurred once. An end of the junction differs from the germline gene, which may be a read error. The genes are TRBV28 and TRBJ2-7; 9 bases match TRBD2. This CDR3 spans 14 amino acids. The germline CDR1 and CDR2 sequences are MDHEN and SYDVKM. This CDR3 reads CASTPQGSGRMSDF. In DNA, the CDR3 is TGTGCCAGCACTCCTCAAGGGAGCGGGAGGATGTCGGACTTC.

The gene calls are TRBV28 and TRBJ2-5; 7 nucleotides align to TRBD1. V lost 3 bases, J lost 4 bases, and 5 bases stayed unmatched. The CDR3 extends over 14 amino acids. Germline V gene data show CDR1 as MDHEN and CDR2 as SYDVKM. The CDR3 loop reads CASSFPGGSETQYF. The DNA of the CDR3 is TGTGCCAGCAGTTTTCCAGGGGGTTCAGAGACCCAGTACTTC.

The J gene is TRBJ2-5, the V gene TRBV27; D is undetermined. The CDR3 runs 16 residues. V dropped 2 bases and J dropped 1 base, with 14 bases sitting between them. Germline V gene sequence: CDR1 MNHEY, CDR2 SMNVEV (reference sequence). The CDR3 loop is CASSLIGTATQETQYF. Written as DNA, the CDR3 is TGTGCCAGCAGTTTAATAGGAACAGCCACCCAAGAGACCCAGTACTTC.

The chain recombines TRBV7-2 with TRBJ2-3; the match to TRBD1 covers 10 bases. Trimming removed 6 bases from V and 1 base from J; junction bases left unmatched: 13. The CDR3 loop spans 18 amino acids. Germline values: CDR1 SGHTA, CDR2 FQGNSA. CDR3 residues: CASRPDRGRRFRTDTQYF. CDR3 bases: TGTGCCAGCAGACCCGACAGGGGGCGCCGATTCCGCACAGATACGCAGTATTTT.

This clone was detected only a few times. J is TRBJ1-2 and V is TRBV7-2; possible D gene TRBD1, 6 bases. This CDR3 is 15 amino acids long. V shed 1 base and J shed 4 bases, with 13 bases lying between them. The germline V gene has CDR1 SGHTA and CDR2 FQGNSA. In DNA, the CDR3 is TGTGCCAGCAGCTTAGTACCCGACAGGATCTATGGCTACACCTTC. Translation gives CASSLVPDRIYGYTF.

This rearrangement joins TRBV19 to TRBJ1-2, with a weak D call TRBD1 (5 bases). The CDR3 length is 17 residues. V dropped 6 bases and J dropped 3 bases, with 23 bases sitting between them. Germline lookup yields CDR1 LNHDA and CDR2 SQIVND (reference sequence). CDR3 coding DNA: TGTGCCAGTAGCCCCACGCGACGGGGGAGTAGGGACTATGGCTACACCTTC. The encoded protein is CASSPTRRGSRDYGYTF.

This clone was counted only a few times. The chain joins TRBV28 to TRBJ1-5; D is uncertain. The CDR3 has 16 residues. V was pared by 6 bases and J by 1 base, with 16 bases between. CDR1 is MDHEN, CDR2 SYDVKM, per germline. The CDR3 coding sequence is TGTGCCAGCAGCTATTCCTCGAGGTTGAGCAATCAGCCCCAGCATTTT. Translated: CASSYSSRLSNQPQHF.

As regards this clone: Other DNA sequences of this sample code for an identical CDR3. This rearrangement joins TRBV19 to TRBJ2-7, with 9 positions matching TRBD1. This CDR3 has 15 residues. Germline CDR1 and CDR2: LNHDA and SQIVND (reference sequence). V lost 6 bases and J lost 3; bases outside the gene matches: 9. This CDR3 reads CASSIWGQGIYEQYF. The CDR3 DNA reads as TGTGCCAGTAGCATATGGGGACAGGGTATCTACGAGCAGTACTTC.

The chain recombines TRBV7-2 with TRBJ1-2; D uncertain. The CDR3 runs to 14 residues. Germline V gene lookup returns CDR1 SGHTA and CDR2 FQGNSA. Trimming removed 1 base from V and 3 bases from J, with 9 bases in between. The CDR3 sequence is CASSLEFSDYGYTF. In DNA, the CDR3 is TGTGCCAGCAGCTTAGAATTTTCTGACTATGGCTACACCTTC.

The chain uses TRBV9 and TRBJ1-3; D gene uncertain. V lost 3 bases and J lost 1, with 11 bases in between. The germline V gene has CDR1 SGDLS and CDR2 YYNGEE. The CDR3 consists of 15 residues. This chain's CDR3 is CASSGMGDSGNTIYF. The CDR3 DNA follows: TGTGCCAGCAGCGGGATGGGCGATTCTGGAAACACCATATATTTT.

The rearrangement joins TRBV29-1 to TRBJ2-1; TRBD2 matches at 10 bases. This CDR3 region has 13 residues. The germline V gene encodes CDR1 SQVTM and CDR2 ANQGSEA. CDR3: CTFAKREGREQFF. CDR3 nucleotide sequence: TGCACCTTCGCGAAGCGGGAGGGCCGGGAGCAGTTCTTC.

In this sample, this clone turned up many times. The chain joins TRBV3-1 (or the pseudogene TRBV3-2) to TRBJ2-3, with 10 bases matching TRBD2. CDR3 length: 16 amino acids. Germline V gene lookup returns CDR1 LGHDT and CDR2 YNNKEL (reference sequence). Losses at the gene ends were 0 bases for V and 5 bases for J; bases not matched to a gene: 5. This CDR3 reads CASSQDWSGGVDTQYF. CDR3 coding DNA: TGTGCCAGCAGCCAAGATTGGAGCGGGGGGGTAGATACGCAGTATTTT.

The chain recombines TRBV18 with TRBJ2-7, with D possibly TRBD2 on 6 matching bases. V was shortened by 4 bases and J by 2 bases, with 12 bases between the two germline ends. The germline V gene has CDR1 KGHSH and CDR2 LQKENI. This CDR3 has 14 residues. The CDR3 sequence: CASSRGDGTYEQYF. DNA of the CDR3: TGTGCCAGCTCACGGGGGGACGGAACCTACGAGCAGTACTTC. The full variable domain, completed using reference TRBV18 and TRBJ2-7, is NAGVMQNPRHLVRRRGQEARLRCSPMKGHSHVYWYRQLPEEGLKFMVYLQKENIIDESGMPKERFSAEFPKEGPSILRIQQVVRGDSAAYFCASSRGDGTYEQYFGPGTRLTVT.

The rearrangement links TRBV18 to TRBJ2-7; 9 nucleotides line up with TRBD1. Trimming removed 3 bases from V and 2 bases from J; junction bases left unmatched: 5. The CDR3 length is 15 residues. Germline V gene data show CDR1 as KGHSH and CDR2 as LQKENI. Written as DNA, the CDR3 is TGTGCCAGCTCACCTACCGGGACAGGGACCTACGAGCAGTACTTC. Protein product: CASSPTGTGTYEQYF.

This chain connects TRBV5-1 to TRBJ2-5, with D possibly matching TRBD2 (5 bases). CDR3 length: 14 amino acids. Trimming removed 1 base at V and 7 bases at J, with 14 bases between. Germline V gives CDR1 SGHRS, CDR2 YFSETQ. The CDR3 region is CASSLREKGVTQYF. The CDR3, as DNA: TGCGCCAGCAGCTTGAGGGAGAAAGGTGTGACCCAGTACTTC.

J is TRBJ2-3 and V is TRBV6-2 or TRBV6-3; perhaps TRBD1 as D (6 bases). Germline V CDR1 and CDR2: MNHEY, SVGEGT. This CDR3 has 15 residues. The V gene lost 0 bases and the J gene lost 6 bases, with 13 bases spanning the gap. The CDR3 region is CASSYSRGFGDTQYF. CDR3 nucleotides: TGTGCCAGCAGTTACTCGAGGGGGTTCGGGGATACGCAGTATTTT.

The rearrangement uses TRBV27 and TRBJ2-5; TRBD2 agrees at 7 bases. This CDR3 is built from 14 residues. Germline lookup yields CDR1 MNHEY and CDR2 SMNVEV (reference sequence). The trim removed 4 bases at V and 6 bases at J, leaving 8 bases unmatched. The CDR3 DNA sequence: TGTGCCAGCAGTTCAGCGGGGCCTAGGCAGACCCAGTACTTC. Translation gives CASSSAGPRQTQYF.

The chain recombines TRBV6-5 with TRBJ1-1; 8 bases agree with TRBD1. J gave up 6 bases and V 5 bases, and 8 bases lay outside the gene matches. Germline V gene sequence: CDR1 MNHEY, CDR2 SVGAGI. The CDR3 loop spans 14 amino acids. The chain's CDR3 is CASSPQGARAEAFF. The CDR3 DNA is TGTGCCAGCAGTCCCCAGGGGGCGCGGGCTGAAGCTTTCTTT.